This T cell receptor beta chain was identified in a study of T-cell reconstitution after alpha-beta-depleted transplantation in children. Whole-study results and caveats: About two months after transplant, alpha-beta T cells reportedly came from several hundred expanded graft clones. Among T cells one year after transplant, newly produced cells accounted for most counts and diversity.

This CDR3 comprises 15 residues. Trimming removed 0 bases from V and 0 bases from J, with 6 bases in between. CDR1 and CDR2 (germline): SGHRS, YFSETQ. It was with unique molecular identifiers that the TCRbeta library was prepared. TCRdb passed the PCR reads through MiXCR, listing each CDR3 protein once. Counted here are roughly 120,000 distinct CDR3 sequences, under 25% occurring once; the ten biggest clones make up 10%. This clonotype was seen ten or more times. Its antigen is undetermined. The sequenced sample was PBMCs, mostly from graft donor cells, obtained 180 days after TCRalphabeta/CD19-depleted stem cell transplant. This rearrangement joins TRBV5-1 to TRBJ2-2; the D gene is possibly TRBD2 (6 bases). This sequence was found in a male patient aged 2-9 years who had a stem cell transplant for chronic granulomatous disease, so the T cells may come from the graft donor. The CDR3 DNA reads TGCGCCAGCAGCTTGGGGGGGGCGAACACCGGGGAGCTGTTTTTT. Translating it yields CASSLGGANTGELFF.